This T cell receptor (beta chain) was found in a study of cytomegalovirus exposure and HLA in healthy donors. Study-level information: From donors who were HLA-typed, an early data release held 80 million or so unique TCRs.

From germline, CDR1 is MNHNS and CDR2 SASEGT. The CDR3 contains 14 residues. Germline trimming cut 6 bases from V and 5 bases from J; bases unmatched to any gene: 7. Whole-study findings and limits: Sequencing likely generated an artifact that appeared as a cluster of highly shared sequence variants. With high specificity and sensitivity, the classifier reportedly diagnosed cytomegalovirus status.

For this clone: Its antigen remains unknown.

Primers for the PCR totalled 60 Vbeta and 13 Jbeta. Sequencing was performed with immunoSEQ multiplex PCR; in TCRdb, only in-frame clones are kept and a portion is missing. The listing records over 100,000 clones. This receptor was taken from a man aged 18 to 29 in good health and CMV-seronegative. V gene TRBV6-1 combines with J gene TRBJ1-5, with 7 bases identical to TRBD1. Sequenced sample: PBMCs. CDR3 amino acids: CASRETGADQPQHF. For the CDR3, the DNA is TGTGCCAGCAGGGAAACAGGGGCCGATCAGCCCCAGCATTTT.